This entry is about one TCR beta chain. The target of this receptor is not known. Qualities for individual bases were not recorded, and no much larger clone is one base off. This sample stems from a study of blood T cell repertoires in COVID-19 (dated by TCRdb to the early 2020s). Regarding the complete study: The collaborator samples originated in the United States, Italy and Spain and spanned the acute and convalescent phases of COVID-19. The prospective study material was composed of cDNA or gDNA derived from T cells, B-cell-depleted T cells, or PBMCs. The samples were drawn from two sources: the first 160 participants of the ongoing ImmuneRACE study, and over 1,000 subjects contributed by 6 global collaborators. A de-identified subject ID, COVID-19 status, age in years and sex were almost always included in the sample metadata. The repertoires were released in a freely available public database intended as a resource for research on the immune response to SARS-CoV-2. Deeply sampled blood TCRbeta repertoires from subjects exposed to, actively infected with, or recovered from COVID-19 were included in the dataset. Where HLA class I and class II types were available, the types were taken from metadata supplied by the sample provider, not from assay-based typing. Results the study describes overall, beyond this receptor: Clinical and demographic metadata were provided uncurated, with the amount varying by source and participant.

Spanning cysteine to phenylalanine, the CDR3 consists of 15 amino acids. Only the CDR3 part of the read is kept: 45 bases, read in frame from the first base. CDR1 and CDR2 are drawn from the germline V gene: MGHRA, YSYEKL. V is reduced by 2 bases and J by 6 bases, leaving a spacing of 16 bases between them. TCRbeta CDR3 regions were amplified from genomic DNA using the immunoSEQ Assay, a bias-controlled multiplex PCR. The original methods were these. The number of nucleated cells in each sample was estimated by amplification of reference gene primers within the assay. To quantify the absolute abundance of each unique TCRbeta CDR3 rearrangement, sequence reads were collapsed and filtered. For each sample, productive Simpson clonality was calculated as the square root of Simpson's diversity index across productive rearrangements. In TCRdb, the immuneACCESS table is reduced to in-frame sequences with V and J assigned. These tables do not hold every clone; where another copy was compared, an unresolved V gene accounts for under half, and the others remain unexplained. V, J and clone size are those of that table, while D and trimming were read from the DNA. The sample yields more than 45,000 clones; roughly nine tenths were counted once. The ten largest clones represent about 9% of the sample.

Collaborating institutions collected whole blood in K2EDTA tubes following their own protocols. For TCRbeta analysis, collaborators shipped samples in one of three forms: frozen whole blood, isolated PBMCs, or DNA extracted from either of those sample types. Sequencing was done on a sample of peripheral blood. This TCR was sampled from a human donor in a cohort sampled during active COVID-19. The chain couples TRBV4-1 to TRBJ2-5; the D gene is possibly TRBD1, with 6 bases matching. The DNA sequence is TGCGCCAGCAGCCAATCAGGTCCCACAGGGAAGACCCAGTACTTC. It encodes CASSQSGPTGKTQYF.